This TCR beta chain was documented in a study of identical twins. Findings of the study overall: Within cord blood, abundant beta clonotypes carried fewer insertions, but memory repertoires showed no such trend.

The CDR3 runs to 14 residues. Germline V gives CDR1 SQVTM, CDR2 ANQGSEA. Template switching introduced a universal primer site, and the cDNA bore unique molecular identifiers. TCRdb fed the 5' RACE reads into MiXCR, producing one record per CDR3 protein. The sample has 690,000 or so distinct CDR3 sequences; approximately 9% are singletons. Points on this clonotype: Its antigen is not identified. Relative to the germline gene, one junction end is altered; a read error may explain this.

This sample also belongs to another study, concerning yellow fever vaccine responses in identical twins.

V is TRBV29-1 and J is TRBJ2-1; 14 bases agree with TRBD2. The specimen sequenced was PBMCs. The source is a woman aged 18 to 35 in good health. The CDR3 DNA follows: TGCAGCGTAGAAGGGACTAGCGGGGGCGATGAGCAGTTCTTC. Translated, it gives CSVEGTSGGDEQFF.